This record covers a single T cell receptor beta chain. This sample was taken from a study of cytomegalovirus exposure and HLA in healthy donors. PCR was performed using 60 Vbeta and 13 Jbeta primers. TCRdb's copy holds only in-frame clones and misses some; the assay was immunoSEQ multiplex PCR. The table shows around 88,000 clones, with approximately 81% occurring only once. The TCR sequence derives from a woman in her forties in good health and CMV-seropositive. The sequenced sample was PBMCs.

The CDR3 here is CASSHAGGSKNIQYF. DNA for the CDR3: TGTGCCAGCAGCCACGCAGGGGGGTCCAAAAACATTCAGTACTTC. This sequence joins TRBV7-3 and TRBJ2-4; a weak D match, TRBD1 (7 bases). The germline gives CDR1 SGHTA, CDR2 FQGTGA. Trimming stripped 5 bases from V and 2 bases from J, with 13 bases between. The CDR3 runs 15 residues.